This T cell receptor beta chain was captured by sequencing in a study of blood T cell repertoires in COVID-19. Looking at the study overall: From T cells, B-cell-depleted T cells, or PBMCs came the material, which was cDNA or gDNA.

The CDR3 length is 14 residues. The germline V gene encodes CDR1 MNHNY and CDR2 SVGAGI (reference sequence). The V segment lost 6 bases and the J segment 5 bases; nucleotides outside the gene matches: 8. The table came from immunoSEQ multiplex PCR; TCRdb's copy has only in-frame clones and leaves some out. Among some 400,000 clones listed, about nine tenths were seen once. Participants, about 18 to 95 years old, spanned fewer than 25 US areas. Clinical history reported by participants formed the basis on which cohorts were assigned. The sequencing input was PBMCs or T cells enriched from blood (not recorded which). This sequence joins TRBV6-6 and TRBJ1-1; 8 bases are a match to TRBD1. This sequence was found in a woman aged 40 to 50 who had been exposed to COVID-19. CDR3 bases: TGTGCCAGCAGGTATCAGGGGGCAGGGACTGAAGCTTTCTTT. Protein sequence: CASRYQGAGTEAFF.